The 23 T cell receptor beta chains reported below all come from one sample, sequenced in a study of blood T cells in healthy people across ages. With a J-beta primer mix and a sample-barcoded 5' primer, a second PCR ran about 7 to 11 cycles. TCRdb ran MiXCR on the 5' RACE reads and lists one entry per CDR3 protein. Altogether about 810,000 distinct CDR3 sequences are present, 35% to 40% being singletons, with the ten largest covering roughly 13%. Sequenced sample: blood. These receptors were collected from a man in his late teens or twenties in good health.

The rearrangement links TRBV25-1 to TRBJ2-1; D unresolved. Trimming removed 1 base at V and 6 bases at J, with 10 bases between. From germline, CDR1 is MGHDK and CDR2 SYGVNS. CDR3 length: 14 residues. CDR3 in amino acids: CASSEFACGNEQFF. CDR3 nucleotide sequence: TGTGCCAGCAGTGAATTCGCGTGTGGCAATGAGCAGTTCTTC.

This clonotype was found many times. V and J are TRBV20-1 and TRBJ2-7, with TRBD1 identical over 7 bases. Germline lookup yields CDR1 DFQATT and CDR2 SNEGSKA (reference sequence). The CDR3 runs to 13 residues. V shed 8 bases and J 0 bases; nucleotides not matched to a gene: 7. The CDR3 reads CSPDRPDSYEQYF. In DNA, the CDR3 is TGCAGTCCGGACAGGCCAGACTCCTACGAGCAGTACTTC.

Concerning this clonotype itself: The junction departs from germline at one end; a sequencing error may be responsible. The chain combines TRBV4-3 with TRBJ1-1; possible D gene TRBD1, 6 bases. The CDR3 is 14 amino acids. In germline, CDR1 is LGHNA, CDR2 YSLEER. CDR3 sequence (DNA): TGCGCCAGCAGCCAAGCCGACGGGGGGCCTGACGCTTTCTTT. It translates to CASSQADGGPDAFF.

This clonotype was seen more than once but under ten times. The genes are TRBV6-6 and TRBJ2-6; the D is unclear. V was trimmed by 0 bases and J by 2 bases, leaving 8 bases between them. Germline values: CDR1 MNHNY, CDR2 SVGAGI (reference sequence). The CDR3 sequence is 16 residues long. The CDR3 nucleotides read TGTGCCAGCAGTTACTCGATGGTTACTGGGGCCAACGTCCTGACTTTC. It encodes CASSYSMVTGANVLTF.

V gene TRBV7-9 combines with J gene TRBJ1-1; D is undetermined. The V end lost 6 bases, the J end lost 8 bases, and 10 bases lay between the germline ends. CDR1 and CDR2 from the germline V gene are SEHNR and FQNEAQ (reference sequence). This CDR3 spans 11 amino acids. The CDR3 here is CASRRTAEAFF. The CDR3 nucleotides are TGTGCCAGCAGGCGGACTGCAGAAGCTTTCTTT.

This clonotype was counted between two and nine times. V usage is TRBV20-1 and J usage is TRBJ2-3; TRBD2 matches at 11 bases. V was clipped by 3 bases and J by 0 bases; unmatched bases: 5. The CDR3 contains 16 residues. Germline CDR1 is DFQATT and CDR2 is SNEGSKA (reference sequence). The CDR3 sequence is CSARGTSGYSTDTQYF. DNA of the CDR3: TGCAGTGCTAGGGGGACTAGCGGCTACAGCACAGATACGCAGTATTTT.

V gene TRBV7-2 combines with J gene TRBJ2-1; 7 bases are shared with TRBD2. CDR1 and CDR2 from the germline V gene are SGHTA and FQGNSA. With V trimmed by 5 bases and J by 10 bases, 8 bases remained unmatched. CDR3 length: 13 amino acids. This CDR3 is CASSPLRGGEQFF. The CDR3 region has the DNA TGTGCCAGCAGCCCCCTTAGGGGAGGGGAGCAGTTCTTC.

V gene TRBV7-2 combines with J gene TRBJ1-1; tentative D call: TRBD1 (6 bases). The V end was cut by 4 bases, the J end by 6 bases, with 15 bases between. The CDR3 spans 14 residues. The germline V gene encodes CDR1 SGHTA and CDR2 FQGNSA. Here the CDR3 reads CASSSTGDLSEAFF. CDR3 in DNA: TGTGCCAGCAGCTCGACAGGCGACCTTTCTGAAGCTTTCTTT.

The table lists this clonotype with a few counts. The J gene is TRBJ2-2, the V gene TRBV12-3 or TRBV12-4, with 14 bases identical to TRBD2. This CDR3 spans 17 amino acids. The V segment lost 7 bases and the J segment 7 bases; nucleotides outside the gene matches: 11. This CDR3 reads CASTDGLAGGPGGELFF. Here the CDR3 DNA reads TGTGCCAGCACCGACGGACTAGCGGGGGGCCCGGGCGGGGAGCTGTTTTTT.

J is TRBJ1-1 and V is TRBV10-3, with TRBD1 matching over 8 bases. The CDR3 totals 14 residues. The ends lost 6 bases at V and 4 bases at J; junction bases unmatched: 7. Germline V CDR1 and CDR2: ENHRY, SYGVKD. CDR3 DNA sequence: TGTGCCATCAGCGGACAGGGTCCTAGCACTGAAGCTTTCTTT. It yields the protein CAISGQGPSTEAFF.

Concerning this clonotype itself: At one boundary the junction diverges from the germline segment, which might be a read error. The V call is TRBV12-3 or TRBV12-4, the J call TRBJ2-3; 7 bases line up with TRBD2. The CDR3 has 16 amino acids. The chain's CDR3 is CAGSLVRAGTTDTQYF. Written as DNA, the CDR3 is TGTGCCGGCAGTTTAGTTCGAGCGGGGACCACAGATACGCAGTATTTT.

V and J are TRBV5-5 and TRBJ2-3; D is unresolved. The CDR3 totals 12 residues. V lost 4 bases to trimming and J lost 2 bases, with 5 bases between them. Looked up from germline, CDR1 is SGHKS and CDR2 is YYEKEE (reference sequence). In nucleotides, the CDR3 is TGTGCCAGCAGCATCTACACAGATACGCAGTATTTT. This gives the protein CASSIYTDTQYF.

CDR3 nucleotides: TGTGCCAGCAGCGTAGCTACGGGGACGGACCCTAACACCGGGGAGCTGTTTTTT. This gives the protein CASSVATGTDPNTGELFF. The gene calls are TRBV9 and TRBJ2-2; the D call may be TRBD1 or TRBD2 (5 bases each). Germline V gives CDR1 SGDLS, CDR2 YYNGEE. CDR3 length: 18 residues. Trimming removed 0 bases from V and 2 bases from J, with 17 bases in between.

The chain carries TRBV20-1 and TRBJ1-5, with D uncertain. Germline CDR1 DFQATT, CDR2 SNEGSKA (reference sequence). There are 15 residues in the CDR3. The ends were cut back, 2 bases at V and 5 bases at J, with 16 bases in the middle. CDR3 DNA sequence: TGCAGTGCTAGACGGGTCGGCGTGAACTATCAGCCCCAGCATTTT. It codes for CSARRVGVNYQPQHF.

There are a few counts of this clonotype. The V call is TRBV7-2, the J call TRBJ2-7, with 7 positions matching TRBD2. The V segment lost 5 bases and the J segment 7 bases; nucleotides outside the gene matches: 17. Germline V gene data show CDR1 as SGHTA and CDR2 as FQGNSA. CDR3 length: 16 residues. In nucleotides, the CDR3 is TGTGCCAGCAGCCCGATGAAGCGGGGAGATTACAATGAGCAGTACTTC. This encodes CASSPMKRGDYNEQYF.

CDR3 amino acids: CASSLVRVGHNEQFF. The CDR3 DNA reads TGTGCCAGCAGCTTAGTCAGGGTCGGGCACAATGAGCAGTTCTTC. The V call is TRBV7-2, the J call TRBJ2-1, with a tentative D call TRBD1 (5 bases). V was pared by 1 base and J by 5 bases, with 12 bases between. The CDR3 is made up of 15 amino acids. Per germline, CDR1 SGHTA and CDR2 FQGNSA.

This clonotype has ten or more counts. The chain joins TRBV7-2 to TRBJ2-5; D remains ambiguous. The ends were cut back, 1 base at V and 3 bases at J, with 6 bases in the middle. Germline V gene data show CDR1 as SGHTA and CDR2 as FQGNSA. The CDR3 contains 13 residues. CDR3: CASSLVMEETQYF. The CDR3 region has the DNA TGTGCCAGCAGCTTAGTAATGGAAGAGACCCAGTACTTC. Full variable domain (missing parts from reference TRBV7-2 and TRBJ2-5): GAGVSQSPSNKVTEKGKDVELRCDPISGHTALYWYRQSLGQGLEFLIYFQGNSAPDKSGLPSDRFSAERTGGSVSTLTIQRTQQEDSAVYLCASSLVMEETQYFGPGTRLLVL.

The V and J genes are TRBV2 and TRBJ2-5, with D unresolved. V lost 7 bases to trimming and J lost 2 bases, with 11 bases between them. Germline loops: CDR1 SNHLY, CDR2 FYNNEI. CDR3 length equals 13 residues. Written as DNA, the CDR3 is TGTGCCAGCATGCTCAGCGAACAAGAGACCCAGTACTTC. The encoded protein is CASMLSEQETQYF.

V is TRBV2 and J is TRBJ1-2; 7 positions agree with TRBD1. V was pared by 2 bases and J by 5 bases, with 5 bases of the junction left unmatched. The length of the CDR3 is 14 residues. Germline V gene lookup returns CDR1 SNHLY and CDR2 FYNNEI. For the CDR3, the DNA is TGTGCCAGCAGTGAACAAGGGACAGAGTATGGCTACACCTTC. Residues: CASSEQGTEYGYTF.

The V and J genes are TRBV12-3 or TRBV12-4 and TRBJ2-2; unclear D gene. The V and J ends lost 5 bases and 7 bases respectively, with 5 bases between them. CDR3 length equals 11 residues. The chain's CDR3 is CASSQIGELFF. The DNA for the CDR3 is TGTGCCAGCAGTCAGATCGGGGAGCTGTTTTTT.

This clonotype was observed a handful of times. The CDR3 sequence is CASSQGTESYNSPLHF. CDR3 DNA sequence: TGCGCCAGCAGCCAAGGCACAGAATCCTATAATTCACCCCTCCACTTT. This chain links TRBV4-3 with TRBJ1-6; D gene unclear. This CDR3 region has 16 residues. V was clipped by 1 base and J by 1 base, with 8 bases between them. Germline CDR1 is LGHNA and CDR2 is YSLEER.

The V call is TRBV7-2, the J call TRBJ2-1; weak D call: TRBD1 (5 bases). CDR1 is SGHTA, CDR2 FQGNSA, per germline. V lost 4 bases and J lost 9, with 19 bases in between. CDR3 size: 15 residues. CDR3 sequence: CASSSRTNQGSEQFF. The CDR3 DNA reads as TGTGCCAGCAGCTCGCGTACCAACCAGGGTTCTGAGCAGTTCTTC.

This clonotype was detected many times. The CDR3 coding sequence is TGTGCCAGCAGCCGGTGGGGCGCAGATACGCAGTATTTT. Protein product: CASSRWGADTQYF. The chain recombines TRBV7-9 with TRBJ2-3, with D maybe TRBD1 (5 bases). Germline V gene data show CDR1 as SEHNR and CDR2 as FQNEAQ (reference sequence). CDR3 size: 13 residues. Trimming cost V 5 bases and J 4 bases, with 10 bases left between them.